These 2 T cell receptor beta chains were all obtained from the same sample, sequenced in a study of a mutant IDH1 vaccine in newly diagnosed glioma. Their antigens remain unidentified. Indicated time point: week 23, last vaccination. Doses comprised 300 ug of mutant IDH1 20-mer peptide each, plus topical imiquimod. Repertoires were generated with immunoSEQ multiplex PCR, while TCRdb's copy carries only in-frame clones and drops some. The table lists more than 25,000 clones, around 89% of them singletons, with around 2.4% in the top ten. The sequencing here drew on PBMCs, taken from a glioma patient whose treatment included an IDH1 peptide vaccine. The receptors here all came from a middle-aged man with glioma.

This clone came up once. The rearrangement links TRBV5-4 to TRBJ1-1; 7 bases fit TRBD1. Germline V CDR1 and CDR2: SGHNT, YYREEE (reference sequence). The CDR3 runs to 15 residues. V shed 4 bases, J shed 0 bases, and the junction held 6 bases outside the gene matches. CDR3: CASSRDRDMNTEAFF. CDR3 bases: TGTGCCAGCAGCCGTGACAGGGACATGAACACTGAAGCTTTCTTT.

The CDR3 nucleotides are TGTGCCAGCAACCCCATGGGGCGGAGCCAAGAGACCCAGTACTTC. Protein: CASNPMGRSQETQYF. The chain uses TRBV5-6 and TRBJ2-5; D possibly corresponds to TRBD1 (5 bases). This CDR3 region has 15 residues. Germline V gives CDR1 SGHDT, CDR2 YYEEEE. V lost 6 bases to trimming and J lost 1 base, with 16 bases between them.